Each of the 10 T cell receptor beta chains below was sequenced from the same sample in a study of T cells in women clearing cervical HPV infection. Only in-frame clones appear in the TCRdb table, and some are missing; sequencing was by immunoSEQ multiplex PCR. The sample spans 25,000 to 35,000 clones; the ten largest clones claim roughly 7.7%. Sequencing was done on a sample of blood buffy coat. All receptors derive from a woman aged 18 to 69 with a cervical HPV16 infection that either progressed to CIN3+ or cleared (not recorded which).

Turning to this clone: The read gets to within 3 residues of the CDR3 end, and the germline J gene fills in the rest. The chain employs TRBV2 and TRBJ2-7; TRBD1 matches at 11 bases. CDR3 size: 14 residues. Germline V gene lookup returns CDR1 SNHLY and CDR2 FYNNEI. The V gene end was trimmed by 4 bases and the J gene end by 5 bases; junction bases not matched to a gene: 4. CDR3 residues: CASSGGQGGDEQYF. The sequenced CDR3 bases are TGTGCCAGCAGTGGGGGACAGGGGGGAGACGAG. The full variable domain, in which reference TRBV2 and TRBJ2-7 provide the parts outside the CDR3, is EPEVTQTPSHQVTQMGQEVILRCVPISNHLYFYWYRQILGQKVEFLVSFYNNEISEKSEIFDDQFSVERPDGSNFTLKIRSTKLEDSAMYFCASSGGQGGDEQYFGPGTRLTVT.

Note on this clone: With the read ending 3 residues before the CDR3 end, the germline J gene is used to fill in that end. The chain carries TRBV12-3 or TRBV12-4 and TRBJ1-2; 8 bases fit TRBD1. The CDR3 is 14 amino acids. The trim removed 4 bases at V and 6 bases at J, leaving 7 bases unmatched. Incomplete CDR3 DNA: TGTGCCAGCAGTTCCTCGGACAGGGTAGATGGC. Translated, it gives CASSSSDRVDG. The entire CDR3 is CASSSSDRVDGYTF.

Regarding this clone: The read terminates 3 residues before the CDR3 end, so the remaining end is supplied by the germline J gene. The rearrangement joins TRBV2 to TRBJ2-3, with D tentatively TRBD1 (6 bases). Germline CDR1 reads SNHLY; CDR2 reads FYNNEI. The CDR3 is 13 amino acids. V lost 6 bases, J lost 1 base, and 8 bases lay in between. The CDR3 loop is CASRRQGTDTQYF. The covered CDR3 bases are TGTGCCAGCAGACGACAGGGCACAGATACG.

About this clone itself: The missing CDR3 end, 3 residues past where the read stops, is filled in from the germline J gene. The chain uses TRBV5-1 and TRBJ1-1; tentatively, D is TRBD1 (5 bases). The ends were cut back, 4 bases at V and 2 bases at J, with 12 bases in the middle. CDR1 and CDR2 (germline): SGHRS, YFSETQ. This CDR3 contains 14 residues. CDR3 DNA (partial): TGCGCCAGCAGCGGAAAGACAGCTAACACTGAA. Amino acid sequence: CASSGKTANTE. The entire CDR3 sequence reads CASSGKTANTEAFF.

Note on this clone: The CDR3 end falls 3 residues outside the read, so it is completed with the germline J gene. The chain joins TRBV20-1 to TRBJ2-3; TRBD2 agrees at 8 bases. There are 15 residues in the CDR3. V lost 1 base, J lost 4 bases, and 7 bases stayed unmatched. Germline CDR1 and CDR2: DFQATT and SNEGSKA (reference sequence). The CDR3 bases that were read are TGCAGTGCTAGAGTGGGTAGCGGGGCCGCAGATACG. It specifies CSARVGSGAADT. The CDR3 in full is CSARVGSGAADTQYF.

As concerns this clone: The read terminates 3 residues before the CDR3 end, so the remaining end is supplied by the germline J gene. This chain connects TRBV19 to TRBJ1-2, with TRBD1 identical over 9 bases. The germline V gene encodes CDR1 LNHDA and CDR2 SQIVND (reference sequence). The CDR3 sequence is 16 residues long. The sequenced part of the CDR3 DNA is TGTGCCAGTAGTCTACTACAGGGGGCTGTTAACAATGAC. Its protein is CASSLLQGAVNND. The full-length CDR3 reads as CASSLLQGAVNNDYTF.

A word on this clone: From the germline J gene comes the end of the CDR3, since the read stops 3 residues before it. The chain joins TRBV20-1 to TRBJ1-1; 8 positions match TRBD1. V shed 1 base, J shed 3 bases, and the junction held 7 bases outside the gene matches. The CDR3 has 15 residues. Looked up from germline, CDR1 is DFQATT and CDR2 is SNEGSKA (reference sequence). The CDR3: CSARVDGTGHTEAFF. Partial CDR3 DNA: TGCAGTGCTAGAGTGGACGGGACAGGCCACACTGAA.

In the case of this clone: The read stops 3 residues short of the end of the CDR3; the missing end is completed from the germline J gene. The V gene is TRBV5-1, the J gene TRBJ2-6; 9 bases are a match to TRBD1. The CDR3 loop spans 15 amino acids. V was clipped by 4 bases and J by 2 bases; unmatched bases: 1. Looked up from germline, CDR1 is SGHRS and CDR2 is YFSETQ. The CDR3 region is CASSRTGAGANVLTF. The DNA read from the CDR3 is TGCGCCAGCAGCCGGACAGGGGCTGGGGCCAACGTC.

For this clone: The read terminates 3 residues ahead of where the CDR3 ends, so the germline J gene completes it. This chain connects TRBV6-4 to TRBJ2-7, with a weak D call TRBD1 (5 bases). Deletions cut 1 base from V and 6 bases from J, with 7 bases between. Germline CDR1 reads MRHNA; CDR2 reads SNTAGT. The CDR3 loop spans 12 amino acids. The CDR3 reads CASSDWGAEQYF. CDR3 bases read: TGTGCCAGCAGTGACTGGGGCGCCGAG.

The DNA read from the CDR3 is TGTGCCAGCAGCGTAGAAGGGGGGGGCACC. Its protein product is CASSVEGGGT. The CDR3 in its entirety is CASSVEGGGTIYF. The rearrangement links TRBV9 to TRBJ1-3; a weak D match, TRBD1 (6 bases). The read stops 3 residues short of the end of the CDR3; the missing end is completed from the germline J gene. V was pared by 0 bases and J by 9 bases, with 10 bases between. The V gene's germline CDR1 is SGDLS and CDR2 YYNGEE. This CDR3 has 13 amino acids.